These 21 T cell receptor beta chains originate from one sample sequenced in a study of cytomegalovirus exposure and HLA in healthy donors. The PCR made use of 60 Vbeta and 13 Jbeta primers. The protocol was immunoSEQ multiplex PCR, while the TCRdb copy is restricted to in-frame clones and leaves out a portion. The sample comprises 150,000 to 200,000 clones, roughly 80% of which are singletons, and 7.7% rests with the top ten. The source material was PBMCs. All receptors derive from a woman aged 40 to 50 in good health and CMV-seropositive.

J is TRBJ2-7 and V is TRBV6-5; 9 positions match TRBD2. This CDR3 contains 15 residues. Germline V lookup: CDR1 MNHEY, CDR2 SVGAGI. V shed 5 bases, J shed 6 bases, and the junction held 11 bases outside the gene matches. CDR3 sequence (DNA): TGTGCCAGCAGTCTTGGGACTAGCCGGATTTCCGAGCAGTACTTC. Protein product: CASSLGTSRISEQYF.

This sequence joins TRBV5-1 and TRBJ2-5, with a tentative D call TRBD1 (6 bases). Germline V CDR1 and CDR2: SGHRS, YFSETQ. This CDR3 contains 15 residues. V gave up 4 bases and J gave up 5 bases, with 18 bases separating them. The CDR3: CASSPAWDKSETQYF. The CDR3 bases are TGCGCCAGCAGCCCGGCCTGGGACAAATCGGAGACCCAGTACTTC.

The V and J genes are TRBV4-3 and TRBJ2-7; D is possibly TRBD2 (6 bases). V lost 3 bases and J lost 0, with 12 bases in between. The CDR3 spans 15 residues. Looked up from germline, CDR1 is LGHNA and CDR2 is YSLEER. CDR3 residues: CASSHEPGLSYEQYF. Written as DNA, the CDR3 is TGCGCCAGCAGCCATGAACCGGGACTCTCCTACGAGCAGTACTTC.

This clone was seen once. The chain has TRBV5-6 and TRBJ1-5, with unresolved D. Germline values: CDR1 SGHDT, CDR2 YYEEEE. V was shortened by 1 base and J by 4 bases, with 15 bases between the two germline ends. The CDR3 spans 16 residues. The CDR3, as DNA: TGTGCCAGCAGCTTGTTGGTCGGTTCTAGAAATCAGCCCCAGCATTTT. This translates into CASSLLVGSRNQPQHF.

J is TRBJ2-1 and V is TRBV5-1; a weak D match, TRBD2 (6 bases). The CDR3 runs to 16 residues. Germline V CDR1 and CDR2: SGHRS, YFSETQ. Trimming shortened V by 2 bases and J by 1 base, and 13 bases separated the two germline ends. The CDR3 loop reads CASSFPAGGSYNEQFF. In DNA form, the CDR3 reads TGCGCCAGCAGCTTCCCAGCGGGCGGGTCCTACAATGAGCAGTTCTTC.

V is TRBV6-1 and J is TRBJ1-4, with 9 bases aligning to TRBD1. Unmatched junction bases numbered 11, after V lost 7 bases and J lost 8 bases. The CDR3 is 15 amino acids. Germline V lookup: CDR1 MNHNS, CDR2 SASEGT. The CDR3 DNA reads TGTGCCAGCAACTCGGGACAGGGAGTGTGGGAAAAACTGTTTTTT. Translation gives CASNSGQGVWEKLFF.

The gene calls are TRBV5-6 and TRBJ2-1; possible D gene TRBD2, 5 bases. There are 12 residues in the CDR3. Per germline, CDR1 SGHDT and CDR2 YYEEEE. V was shortened by 4 bases and J by 16 bases, with 18 bases between the two germline ends. The CDR3, as DNA: TGTGCCAGCAGCCCCCCGGCGGGCCGCGGCTTCTTC. Protein: CASSPPAGRGFF.

This clone appeared a single time. The sample holds other DNA sequences that translate to the same CDR3. The rearrangement joins TRBV28 to TRBJ1-5; 7 bases fit TRBD1. Per the germline V gene, CDR1 is MDHEN and CDR2 is SYDVKM. This CDR3 region has 14 residues. J gave up 5 bases and V 2 bases, and 3 bases lay outside the gene matches. The CDR3 nucleotides read TGTGCCAGCAGTTTACGACAGGGCCATCAGCCCCAGCATTTT. It codes for CASSLRQGHQPQHF.

The chain links TRBV7-9 to TRBJ2-1; D call uncertain. Germline CDR1 and CDR2: SEHNR and FQNEAQ (reference sequence). Trimming left V 3 bases short and J 6 bases short, with 9 bases between. The CDR3 contains 13 residues. The CDR3 reads CASSFRVGNEQFF. The CDR3 DNA reads as TGTGCCAGCAGCTTTCGGGTGGGCAATGAGCAGTTCTTC.

This clone was picked up a small number of times. This chain links TRBV28 with TRBJ1-2; a weak D match, TRBD1 (5 bases). The V gene's germline CDR1 is MDHEN and CDR2 SYDVKM. The CDR3 runs 16 residues. V lost 7 bases and J 5 bases, leaving 23 bases between the germline ends. This CDR3 is CASTPEFQGGNYGYTF. The CDR3 DNA follows: TGTGCCAGCACCCCAGAGTTTCAGGGTGGGAATTATGGCTACACCTTC.

The chain joins TRBV5-4 to TRBJ2-7, with 10 bases identical to TRBD2. The CDR3 contains 14 residues. The ends lost 4 bases at V and 2 bases at J; junction bases unmatched: 3. Germline lookup yields CDR1 SGHNT and CDR2 YYREEE (reference sequence). The CDR3 bases are TGTGCCAGCAGCCGAGCGGGAGGGGCCTACGAGCAGTACTTC. As protein: CASSRAGGAYEQYF.

The chain joins TRBV7-9 to TRBJ2-7, with 7 nucleotides matching TRBD2. V gave up 2 bases and J gave up 3 bases; unmatched junction bases: 4. CDR1 is SEHNR and CDR2 is FQNEAQ in the germline V gene (reference sequence). The CDR3 is made up of 14 amino acids. DNA for the CDR3: TGTGCCAGCAGCTTATCCGGGGGGTACTACGAGCAGTACTTC. This encodes CASSLSGGYYEQYF. The full variable domain, completed using reference TRBV7-9 and TRBJ2-7, is DTGVSQNPRHKITKRGQNVTFRCDPISEHNRLYWYRQTLGQGPEFLTYFQNEAQLEKSRLLSDRFSAERPKGSFSTLEIQRTEQGDSAMYLCASSLSGGYYEQYFGPGTRLTVT.

The DNA of the CDR3 is TGTGCCATCAGTGAGTCGAAGGGAGGACGGGGTTACAATGAGCAGTTCTTC. As protein: CAISESKGGRGYNEQFF. The rearrangement uses TRBV10-3 and TRBJ2-1, with D maybe TRBD2 (6 bases). V was cut by 0 bases and J by 4 bases, with 16 bases left in between. There are 17 residues in the CDR3. Germline V gene sequence: CDR1 ENHRY, CDR2 SYGVKD.

The chain has TRBV4-2 and TRBJ2-2, with TRBD1 identical over 8 bases. The CDR3 is 17 residues long. Germline V gives CDR1 LGHNA, CDR2 YNFKEQ. J lost 1 base, V lost 2 bases, and 6 bases had no gene match. CDR3 amino acids: CASSQIAQGVNTGELFF. The DNA for the CDR3 is TGTGCCAGCAGCCAAATAGCACAGGGGGTGAACACCGGGGAGCTGTTTTTT.

This clone was seen a few times. This chain links TRBV7-8 with TRBJ1-1; D gene uncertain. Germline-derived CDR1 and CDR2 are SGHVS and FQNEAQ. This CDR3 has 15 residues. V dropped 10 bases and J dropped 3 bases, with 21 bases sitting between them. The CDR3 spells CATNGVRGRDTEAFF. As DNA, the CDR3 is TGTGCCACCAACGGGGTACGGGGTCGGGACACTGAAGCTTTCTTT.

V is TRBV28 and J is TRBJ1-1; D ambiguous. The CDR3 has 13 residues. Trimming took off 4 bases at V and 8 bases at J, with 14 bases between the two ends. CDR1 MDHEN and CDR2 SYDVKM come from the germline V gene. The CDR3: CASSSGPPREAFF. In nucleotides, the CDR3 is TGTGCCAGCAGTTCTGGCCCCCCGCGGGAAGCTTTCTTT.

Only a few counts were recorded for this clone. V is TRBV7-9 and J is TRBJ2-7; 10 bases are shared with TRBD1. Trimming removed 6 bases from V and 7 bases from J; junction bases left unmatched: 9. The germline CDR1 and CDR2 sequences are SEHNR and FQNEAQ (reference sequence). This CDR3 region has 14 residues. CDR3 DNA sequence: TGTGCCAGCAGTATCGACAGGGGGCAGGGTGAGCAGTACTTC. This translates into CASSIDRGQGEQYF.

This chain links TRBV19 with TRBJ1-3; no clear D gene. Germline-derived CDR1 and CDR2 are LNHDA and SQIVND (reference sequence). This CDR3 has 15 amino acids. The ends were cut back, 6 bases at V and 0 bases at J, with 12 bases in the middle. CDR3 protein: CASSNYGNSGNTIYF. The CDR3 nucleotides are TGTGCCAGTAGCAACTACGGAAACTCTGGAAACACCATATATTTT.

This clone turned up a few times. The chain links TRBV4-2 to TRBJ2-3; 8 positions agree with TRBD1. Germline V gene lookup returns CDR1 LGHNA and CDR2 YNFKEQ. V trimming: 1 base; J trimming: 4 bases; junction bases outside the gene matches: 4. The CDR3 has 15 amino acids. CDR3 region: CASSQATGEADTQYF. The CDR3, as DNA: TGTGCCAGCAGCCAAGCGACAGGGGAGGCAGATACGCAGTATTTT.

The chain has TRBV2 and TRBJ2-2; possible D gene TRBD2, 6 bases. This CDR3 region has 13 residues. Germline CDR1 and CDR2: SNHLY and FYNNEI. The V end was cut by 8 bases, the J end by 8 bases, with 15 bases between. The CDR3 loop reads CASEGRGSGELFF. In DNA, the CDR3 is TGTGCCAGCGAGGGGCGGGGTAGTGGGGAGCTGTTTTTT.

The chain employs TRBV28 and TRBJ2-7; TRBD1 agrees at 9 bases. The junction had 6 bases not matched to a gene; V was cut back by 1 base and J by 5 bases. The germline V gene has CDR1 MDHEN and CDR2 SYDVKM. CDR3 length: 15 amino acids. The CDR3 region has the DNA TGTGCCAGCAGTTTATCCCTGACAGGGGGGAACGAGCAGTACTTC. Translating gives CASSLSLTGGNEQYF.